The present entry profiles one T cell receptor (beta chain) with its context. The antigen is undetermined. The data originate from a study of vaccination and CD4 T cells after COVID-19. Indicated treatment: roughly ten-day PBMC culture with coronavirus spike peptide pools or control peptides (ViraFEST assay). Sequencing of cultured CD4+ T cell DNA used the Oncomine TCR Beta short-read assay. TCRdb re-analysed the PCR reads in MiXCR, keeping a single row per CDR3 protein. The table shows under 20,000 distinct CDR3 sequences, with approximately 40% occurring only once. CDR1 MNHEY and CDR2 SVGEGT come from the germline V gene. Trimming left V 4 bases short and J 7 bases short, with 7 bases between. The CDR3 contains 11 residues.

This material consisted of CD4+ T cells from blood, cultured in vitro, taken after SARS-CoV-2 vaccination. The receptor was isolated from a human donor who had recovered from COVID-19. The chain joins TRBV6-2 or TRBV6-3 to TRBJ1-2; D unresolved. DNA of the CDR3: TGTGCCAGCAGTTCGGGCTCTGGCTACACCTTC. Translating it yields CASSSGSGYTF.